This TCR beta chain derives from a study of shared T cell receptors in the human thymus. The CDR3 contains 15 residues. Germline V CDR1 and CDR2: MNHEY, SMNVEV (reference sequence). Trimming stripped 8 bases from V and 1 base from J, with 17 bases between. The repertoire was sequenced with immunoSEQ multiplex PCR; TCRdb's copy has only in-frame clones and lacks some. The sample shows some 700,000 clones, 75% to 90% of them seen only once. These data were also filed under a second study, of human thymus T cells. That work adds: Donation came from healthy Finnish infants having corrective surgery for congenital heart defects. Thymic material originated from resections removed in the course of corrective heart surgery. Related studies noted strongly shared thymic repertoires across unrelated people.

The chain employs TRBV27 and TRBJ1-1; D may be TRBD1 (5 bases). The sequenced material came from thymocytes. This receptor was obtained from a girl less than two years old with a congenital heart defect. The DNA of the CDR3 is TGTGCCAGCTCATGTCAGGGTCTTAGGAACACTGAAGCTTTCTTT. It translates to CASSCQGLRNTEAFF.